This is a list of T cell receptor beta chains from one sample in a study of T cell repertoires in cytomegalovirus infection. One entry per CDR3 protein, called by TCRdb with MiXCR from the reads. Among 230,000 or so distinct CDR3 sequences listed, 15% to 20% were seen once. The specimen was CD8+ T cells from PBMCs. Receptor source: a human donor in good health (CMV status not recorded). Some clones in this sample may be carry-over from other donors' samples. Both conserved end residues are part of each CDR3. D genes are given only for firm matches. Clone size, where shown, is once, few, many, or a class for clones that have expanded.

cdr3_nt: TGTGCCACCGGACAGGGGAACACTGAAGCTTTCTTT
cdr3_aa: CATGQGNTEAFF
cdr3_length: 12
j_call: TRBJ1-1
clone_size: many
v_call: TRBV7-9
d_call: TRBD1

cdr3_nt: TGTGCCAGCAGCTTGGTGGACAGTAACTATGGCTACACCTTC
cdr3_aa: CASSLVDSNYGYTF
cdr3_length: 14
j_call: TRBJ1-2
clone_size: .
v_call: TRBV5-5
d_call: .

cdr3_nt: TGTGCCAGCAGTTTAACCGATGGCTCCTACAATGAGCAGTTCTTC
cdr3_aa: CASSLTDGSYNEQFF
cdr3_length: 15
j_call: TRBJ2-1
clone_size: .
v_call: TRBV27
d_call: .

cdr3_nt: TGTGCCAGTAGTATAGTCCCGTCGGATACGCAGTATTTT
cdr3_aa: CASSIVPSDTQYF
cdr3_length: 13
j_call: TRBJ2-3
clone_size: many
v_call: TRBV19
d_call: .

cdr3_nt: TGTGCCAGCAGCAGGACAGGCCTACTCCAAGAGACCCAGTACTTC
cdr3_aa: CASSRTGLLQETQYF
cdr3_length: 15
j_call: TRBJ2-5
clone_size: few
v_call: TRBV28
d_call: TRBD1

cdr3_nt: TGTGCCAGCAACACCCCCCACAGGGGGCAGTTTGAGCAGTTCTTC
cdr3_aa: CASNTPHRGQFEQFF
cdr3_length: 15
j_call: TRBJ2-1
clone_size: .
v_call: TRBV28
d_call: TRBD1

cdr3_nt: TGTGCCAGCAGCTTAGTACCTCCCCTAGCGGGGGGACTGAACACCGGGGAGCTGTTTTTT
cdr3_aa: CASSLVPPLAGGLNTGELFF
cdr3_length: 20
j_call: TRBJ2-2
clone_size: .
v_call: TRBV11-2
d_call: TRBD2

cdr3_nt: TGTGCCAGCACCGCGGAGGAAGATACGCAGTATTTT
cdr3_aa: CASTAEEDTQYF
cdr3_length: 12
j_call: TRBJ2-3
clone_size: few
v_call: TRBV28
d_call: .

cdr3_nt: TGTGCCAGCACCGGGGGACAGGCCATATCCTACGAGCAGTACTTC
cdr3_aa: CASTGGQAISYEQYF
cdr3_length: 15
j_call: TRBJ2-7
clone_size: .
v_call: TRBV11-2
d_call: TRBD1

cdr3_nt: TGCAGTGCTAGAGATGACGAATGGACAGGGGGCCATTCACCCCTCCACTTT
cdr3_aa: CSARDDEWTGGHSPLHF
cdr3_length: 17
j_call: TRBJ1-6
clone_size: .
v_call: TRBV20-1
d_call: TRBD1

cdr3_nt: TGTGCCATCAGTGGAGACGGAGCGACAGATACGCAGTATTTT
cdr3_aa: CAISGDGATDTQYF
cdr3_length: 14
j_call: TRBJ2-3
clone_size: .
v_call: TRBV10-3
d_call: .

cdr3_nt: TGTGCCAGCAGTGAAGCGCTTCGAGGTGCGGAAGCTTTCTTT
cdr3_aa: CASSEALRGAEAFF
cdr3_length: 14
j_call: TRBJ1-1
clone_size: many
v_call: TRBV6-1
d_call: .

cdr3_nt: TGTGCCAGCACCCACGACAGGGTTTCTGGGAACACTGAAGCTTTCTTT
cdr3_aa: CASTHDRVSGNTEAFF
cdr3_length: 16
j_call: TRBJ1-1
clone_size: .
v_call: TRBV7-9
d_call: TRBD1

cdr3_nt: TGTGCCAGCAGCTTGAAGAGAGGACTAGCGGGGCAAGAGCAGTACTTC
cdr3_aa: CASSLKRGLAGQEQYF
cdr3_length: 16
j_call: TRBJ2-7
clone_size: few
v_call: TRBV7-2
d_call: TRBD2

cdr3_nt: TGCGCCAGCAGCTTGGAAGCTAGCGGGGATACGCAGTATTTT
cdr3_aa: CASSLEASGDTQYF
cdr3_length: 14
j_call: TRBJ2-3
clone_size: many
v_call: TRBV5-1
d_call: TRBD2

cdr3_nt: TGTGCCAGCAGCTTCACGGGACGCACGAACACCGGGGAGCTGTTTTTT
cdr3_aa: CASSFTGRTNTGELFF
cdr3_length: 16
j_call: TRBJ2-2
clone_size: many
v_call: TRBV7-9
d_call: .

cdr3_nt: TGCAGCGTTGTCTGGAGGGGCCGAGGAAACACCATATATTTT
cdr3_aa: CSVVWRGRGNTIYF
cdr3_length: 14
j_call: TRBJ1-3
clone_size: .
v_call: TRBV29-1
d_call: .

cdr3_nt: TGTGCCAGCAGCCCGACTAGCGGGACCAGCCCCTACAATGAGCAGTTCTTC
cdr3_aa: CASSPTSGTSPYNEQFF
cdr3_length: 17
j_call: TRBJ2-1
clone_size: .
v_call: TRBV3-1
d_call: TRBD2

cdr3_nt: TGCGCCAGCAGCTCCTGGGGGGCCCCTGGAGATACGCAGTATTTT
cdr3_aa: CASSSWGAPGDTQYF
cdr3_length: 15
j_call: TRBJ2-3
clone_size: few
v_call: TRBV5-1
d_call: .

cdr3_nt: TGTGCCACCAGTGCCCGGGACTTTCTATCTGGGGCCAACGTCCTGACTTTC
cdr3_aa: CATSARDFLSGANVLTF
cdr3_length: 17
j_call: TRBJ2-6
clone_size: .
v_call: TRBV24-1
d_call: .

cdr3_nt: TGCAGTGCTACGGATCGGCTGGTGGGAAACACCATATATTTT
cdr3_aa: CSATDRLVGNTIYF
cdr3_length: 14
j_call: TRBJ1-3
clone_size: .
v_call: TRBV20-1
d_call: .

cdr3_nt: TGTGCCAGCAGCTACTCGACAGGGGTCCCTGGAAACACCATATATTTT
cdr3_aa: CASSYSTGVPGNTIYF
cdr3_length: 16
j_call: TRBJ1-3
clone_size: few
v_call: TRBV7-9
d_call: TRBD1

cdr3_nt: TGTGCCAGCAATCGCGGACAGGGGATAGTCGAGCAGTACTTC
cdr3_aa: CASNRGQGIVEQYF
cdr3_length: 14
j_call: TRBJ2-7
clone_size: few
v_call: TRBV2
d_call: TRBD1

cdr3_nt: TGTGCCAGCAGTGTATCCGGGACAGGGTATATAGAAAACATTCAGTACTTC
cdr3_aa: CASSVSGTGYIENIQYF
cdr3_length: 17
j_call: TRBJ2-4
clone_size: .
v_call: TRBV6-8
d_call: TRBD1

cdr3_nt: TGTGCCACCAGTGATTTTAGCGGGGGGGCGGGTGAGCAGTTCTTC
cdr3_aa: CATSDFSGGAGEQFF
cdr3_length: 15
j_call: TRBJ2-1
clone_size: .
v_call: TRBV24-1
d_call: TRBD2

cdr3_nt: TGTGCCAGCAGTTACTCCCGGACAGGGGAGAGCACCGGGGAGCTGTTTTTT
cdr3_aa: CASSYSRTGESTGELFF
cdr3_length: 17
j_call: TRBJ2-2
clone_size: many
v_call: TRBV6-5
d_call: TRBD1

cdr3_nt: TGTGCCAGCAGCTACCAGGTGGGATACTGGGAGCAGTACTTC
cdr3_aa: CASSYQVGYWEQYF
cdr3_length: 14
j_call: TRBJ2-7
clone_size: many
v_call: TRBV7-2
d_call: .

cdr3_nt: TGCAGTGCTAGAGAAGTTACCGGTAGCAATCAGCCCCAGCATTTT
cdr3_aa: CSAREVTGSNQPQHF
cdr3_length: 15
j_call: TRBJ1-5
clone_size: few
v_call: TRBV20-1
d_call: .

cdr3_nt: TGTGCCAGCAGCTTAGCGCTCAGTCGGGCAGGGAATCAGCCCCAGCATTTT
cdr3_aa: CASSLALSRAGNQPQHF
cdr3_length: 17
j_call: TRBJ1-5
clone_size: many
v_call: TRBV7-6
d_call: .

cdr3_nt: TGTGCCAGCAGTGACCATCAGGAGAACTATGGCTACACCTTC
cdr3_aa: CASSDHQENYGYTF
cdr3_length: 14
j_call: TRBJ1-2
clone_size: .
v_call: TRBV25-1
d_call: .

cdr3_nt: TGCGCCAGCAGCTTGTTCGGAGTGGTGCAGGGGCAGGGGGAGCAGTACTTC
cdr3_aa: CASSLFGVVQGQGEQYF
cdr3_length: 17
j_call: TRBJ2-7
clone_size: .
v_call: TRBV5-1
d_call: .

cdr3_nt: TGCAGCGTGATGACAGGGACTAACTATGGCTACACCTTC
cdr3_aa: CSVMTGTNYGYTF
cdr3_length: 13
j_call: TRBJ1-2
clone_size: few
v_call: TRBV29-1
d_call: TRBD1

cdr3_nt: TGCAGCGTTGAAGTCGGGGGCAGGTCGTCCTACGAGCAGTACTTC
cdr3_aa: CSVEVGGRSSYEQYF
cdr3_length: 15
j_call: TRBJ2-7
clone_size: .
v_call: TRBV29-1
d_call: .

cdr3_nt: TGCGCCAGCAGCCAAGATACGTCCGCCGGCAGAGAAGCTTTCTTT
cdr3_aa: CASSQDTSAGREAFF
cdr3_length: 15
j_call: TRBJ1-1
clone_size: .
v_call: TRBV4-1
d_call: .

cdr3_nt: TGTGCCAGCAGCTTAGACCCGGGACAGCCGACGACCTTC
cdr3_aa: CASSLDPGQPTTF
cdr3_length: 13
j_call: TRBJ1-2
clone_size: hyperexpanded
v_call: TRBV7-8
d_call: TRBD1

cdr3_nt: TGTGCCAGCAGCCTAGGACAGACCTCTGGAAACACCATATATTTT
cdr3_aa: CASSLGQTSGNTIYF
cdr3_length: 15
j_call: TRBJ1-3
clone_size: .
v_call: TRBV14
d_call: .

cdr3_nt: TGTGCCGTGGGGGTACAGGGGACGGAGACCCAGTACTTC
cdr3_aa: CAVGVQGTETQYF
cdr3_length: 13
j_call: TRBJ2-5
clone_size: .
v_call: TRBV12-3/TRBV12-4
d_call: TRBD1

cdr3_nt: TGTGCCAGCAGCCGACAGGGGAGTGACAATCAGCCCCAGCATTTT
cdr3_aa: CASSRQGSDNQPQHF
cdr3_length: 15
j_call: TRBJ1-5
clone_size: few
v_call: TRBV7-9
d_call: TRBD1

cdr3_nt: TGTGCCAGCAGCCCCCATGGGACTAGCGGGGGGCAAGAGACCCAGTACTTC
cdr3_aa: CASSPHGTSGGQETQYF
cdr3_length: 17
j_call: TRBJ2-5
clone_size: .
v_call: TRBV5-5
d_call: TRBD2

cdr3_nt: TGTGCCAGCAGCTTAATAGGCAGCATTACAGATACGCAGTATTTT
cdr3_aa: CASSLIGSITDTQYF
cdr3_length: 15
j_call: TRBJ2-3
clone_size: many
v_call: TRBV7-2
d_call: .

cdr3_nt: TGTGCCAGCAGTGAATCGATCGGGAGGGTGGGCGATACGCAGTATTTT
cdr3_aa: CASSESIGRVGDTQYF
cdr3_length: 16
j_call: TRBJ2-3
clone_size: .
v_call: TRBV6-1
d_call: TRBD2

cdr3_nt: TGTGCCACCAAGGACGGTCCGAACACTGAAGCTTTCTTT
cdr3_aa: CATKDGPNTEAFF
cdr3_length: 13
j_call: TRBJ1-1
clone_size: .
v_call: TRBV10-3
d_call: .

cdr3_nt: TGTGCCAGCAGCTTAGACTTAGGGACAGGGCACTACGAGCAGTACTTC
cdr3_aa: CASSLDLGTGHYEQYF
cdr3_length: 16
j_call: TRBJ2-7
clone_size: many
v_call: TRBV7-2
d_call: TRBD1

cdr3_nt: TGTGCCAGCACAAAAGGACCCACGAACACCGGGGAGCTGTTTTTT
cdr3_aa: CASTKGPTNTGELFF
cdr3_length: 15
j_call: TRBJ2-2
clone_size: .
v_call: TRBV6-5
d_call: .

cdr3_nt: TGTGCCAGCAGCGATAGACAGGGGGAACATGGCTACACCTTC
cdr3_aa: CASSDRQGEHGYTF
cdr3_length: 14
j_call: TRBJ1-2
clone_size: many
v_call: TRBV7-6
d_call: TRBD1